These 8 T cell receptor beta chains share one sample of origin, sequenced in a study of vaccination effects on CD4 cells after COVID-19. Sequenced by immunoSEQ multiplex PCR; TCRdb stores in-frame clones only, minus some. The sample holds tens of thousands of clones, roughly 74% seen once. Antigen-specific CD4+ T cells were expanded (with viral peptide pools) by the ViraFEST assay ahead of sequencing. The culture ran for approximately 9 days before CD4+ T cells were isolated. All vaccine recipients tested negative for nucleocapsid antibodies and had never contracted SARS-CoV-2 infection. No antigen has been identified for these receptors. The sequencing here drew on CD4+ T cells from PBMCs cultured with HCoV-NL63 spike peptides, taken before COVID-19 vaccination. The receptors were gathered from a human donor who received a COVID-19 vaccine.

This chain connects TRBV7-2 to TRBJ2-7; tentative D call: TRBD1 (6 bases). The ends were cut back, 4 bases at V and 4 bases at J, with 14 bases in the middle. The CDR3 contains 14 residues. Looked up from germline, CDR1 is SGHTA and CDR2 is FQGNSA. CDR3: CASSWGRSGYEQYV. The CDR3 coding sequence is TGTGCCAGCAGCTGGGGGCGGTCGGGGTACGAGCAGTACGTC.

V and J are TRBV20-1 and TRBJ2-1; D unclear. The V and J ends lost 3 bases and 0 bases respectively, with 6 bases between them. Germline V lookup: CDR1 DFQATT, CDR2 SNEGSKA (reference sequence). This CDR3 spans 13 amino acids. Written as DNA, the CDR3 is TGCAGTGCTAGTACAGACTCCTACAATGAGCAGTTCTTC. Translating it yields CSASTDSYNEQFF.

This clone was detected a few times. This chain uses TRBV11-2 with TRBJ2-1; 14 bases are a match to TRBD2. V trimming: 2 bases; J trimming: 8 bases; junction bases outside the gene matches: 5. The CDR3 totals 16 residues. CDR1 SGHAT and CDR2 FQNNGV come from the germline V gene. CDR3 sequence: CASSLLTSGGAYEQFF. DNA for the CDR3: TGTGCCAGCAGCTTATTGACTAGCGGGGGGGCGTATGAGCAGTTCTTC.

The CDR3 nucleotides are TGTGCCAGCAGTTACTCGTGGGGACAGGGGAACACCATATATTTT. Residues: CASSYSWGQGNTIYF. This chain uses TRBV6-5 with TRBJ1-3; 10 nucleotides align to TRBD1. Trimming took 0 bases from V and 7 from J; bases not matched to a gene: 3. This CDR3 spans 15 amino acids. Germline V gene data show CDR1 as MNHEY and CDR2 as SVGAGI.

The chain couples TRBV5-1 to TRBJ2-5, with a weak D call TRBD2 (6 bases). CDR3 size: 14 residues. Trimming stripped 10 bases from V and 4 bases from J, with 20 bases between. Germline-derived CDR1 and CDR2 are SGHRS and YFSETQ. The CDR3 DNA reads TGCGCCTCAACCCTCAGACGGGGGTCAGAGACCCAGTACTTC. Its protein product is CASTLRRGSETQYF.

V and J are TRBV3-1 (or the pseudogene TRBV3-2) and TRBJ1-2; no reliable D call. This CDR3 spans 14 amino acids. Germline-derived CDR1 and CDR2 are LGHDT and YNNKEL (reference sequence). Trimming removed 4 bases from V and 4 bases from J, with 13 bases in between. The CDR3 nucleotides are TGTGCCAGCAGCCCGGGAGTGGATCCCTATGGCTACACCTTC. Translating gives CASSPGVDPYGYTF.

The chain carries TRBV20-1 and TRBJ2-5, with D possibly TRBD1 on 6 matching bases. V lost 3 bases, J lost 5 bases, and 16 bases lay in between. The CDR3 extends over 14 amino acids. Germline lookup yields CDR1 DFQATT and CDR2 SNEGSKA (reference sequence). The CDR3 DNA sequence: TGCAGTGCTAGTCGGGACACCATGGGGGAGACCCAGTACTTC. Encoded protein: CSASRDTMGETQYF.

This chain joins TRBV27 and TRBJ2-3, with 14 nucleotides matching TRBD2. Germline values: CDR1 MNHEY, CDR2 SMNVEV (reference sequence). The CDR3 is 16 amino acids. The V and J ends lost 6 bases and 10 bases, in that order; junction bases with no gene match: 12. As DNA, the CDR3 is TGTGCCAGCAGGGAATTCGGGACTAGCGGGGGCCGGCCGCAGTATTTT. This sequence encodes CASREFGTSGGRPQYF.